One and the same sample provided the 2 T cell receptor beta chains below, sequenced in a study of CD8 T cells in ankylosing spondylitis. TCRdb itself ran the 5' RACE reads through MiXCR, one entry per CDR3 protein. This sample yields 300,000 to 350,000 distinct CDR3 sequences, of which roughly 14% are seen a single time; 0.95% to 1.4% belongs to the top ten. Material for sequencing was blood, either unsorted or a sorted T cell fraction (not recorded which). The receptors originated from a male donor with ankylosing spondylitis or in good health (not recorded which).

The V and J genes are TRBV20-1 and TRBJ1-4; a weak D match, TRBD1 (5 bases). The germline CDR1 and CDR2 sequences are DFQATT and SNEGSKA (reference sequence). V lost 6 bases, J lost 8 bases, and 16 bases lay in between. The length of the CDR3 is 13 residues. The DNA for the CDR3 is TGCAGTGCCTTTTCGGGACGGTCGGAAAAACTGTTTTTT. This gives the protein CSAFSGRSEKLFF.

The chain combines TRBV24-1 with TRBJ2-3; tentatively, D is TRBD2 (6 bases). V was trimmed by 3 bases and J by 5 bases, leaving 11 bases between them. The CDR3 has 14 amino acids. The germline V gene has CDR1 KGHDR and CDR2 SFDVKD. The CDR3 is CATSDRGSGDTQYF. CDR3 sequence (DNA): TGTGCCACCAGTGATCGGGGGTCCGGAGATACGCAGTATTTT.